This entry lists 17 T cell receptor beta chains sequenced from one sample in a study of CD8 T cells in ankylosing spondylitis. General study results and limits: Made up of eight or nine highly homologous variants, a TCR beta motif appeared characteristic of ankylosing spondylitis blood.

What these receptors recognize is not known. TCRdb re-analysed the 5' RACE reads in MiXCR, keeping a single row per CDR3 protein. The repertoire consists of roughly 440,000 distinct CDR3 sequences, with approximately 17% occurring once and the leading ten covering about 0.94%. The material sequenced was blood, either unsorted or a sorted T cell fraction (not recorded which). These receptors came from a male donor with ankylosing spondylitis.

This sequence joins TRBV6-1 and TRBJ2-1; 7 bases match TRBD2. Germline V gene sequence: CDR1 MNHNS, CDR2 SASEGT. Trimming at V came to 4 bases and at J to 5 bases, leaving 8 bases not matched to a gene. This CDR3 is 15 amino acids long. In nucleotides, the CDR3 is TGTGCCAGCAGTGCCCAGCGGGGAGGGAACAATGAGCAGTTCTTC. Protein sequence: CASSAQRGGNNEQFF.

The chain combines TRBV6-1 with TRBJ1-2, with unresolved D. The CDR3 runs 14 residues. V dropped 7 bases and J dropped 4 bases, with 16 bases sitting between them. Germline CDR1 and CDR2: MNHNS and SASEGT. The CDR3 is CASTWDREGYGYTF. The CDR3 nucleotides read TGTGCCAGCACATGGGATAGGGAAGGCTATGGCTACACCTTC.

The chain recombines TRBV7-8 with TRBJ2-7; 13 positions match TRBD2. This CDR3 region has 16 residues. J gave up 5 bases and V 5 bases, and 9 bases lay outside the gene matches. CDR1 and CDR2 from the germline V gene are SGHVS and FQNEAQ. For the CDR3, the DNA is TGTGCCAGCAGCGCGGGACTAGCGGGAACAATCCACGAGCAGTACTTC. It is translated as CASSAGLAGTIHEQYF.

The chain has TRBV9 and TRBJ2-7; D is unclear. CDR3 length: 13 residues. Germline-derived CDR1 and CDR2 are SGDLS and YYNGEE. Deletions cut 0 bases from V and 6 bases from J, with 10 bases between. CDR3 DNA sequence: TGTGCCAGCAGCGTAGCGTTAGCAGCCGAGCAGTACTTC. Its translation: CASSVALAAEQYF.

The sample holds a few counts of this clonotype. The rearrangement links TRBV6-1 to TRBJ2-1; D may be TRBD1 (6 bases). V gave up 7 bases and J gave up 2 bases, with 18 bases separating them. CDR3 size: 16 residues. The germline V gene encodes CDR1 MNHNS and CDR2 SASEGT. The CDR3 coding sequence is TGTGCCAGCACCCGCTCGGGGACAAACCCCTACAATGAGCAGTTCTTC. This gives the protein CASTRSGTNPYNEQFF.

This clonotype turned up a few times. The rearrangement links TRBV5-1 to TRBJ2-7; tentatively, D is TRBD2 (7 bases). V was pared by 4 bases and J by 2 bases, with 16 bases between. CDR1 SGHRS and CDR2 YFSETQ come from the germline V gene. The CDR3 length is 15 residues. CDR3 region: CASSPKQGGTYEQYF. For the CDR3, the DNA is TGCGCCAGCAGCCCAAAACAGGGAGGGACCTACGAGCAGTACTTC.

This chain joins TRBV10-3 and TRBJ2-1, with unresolved D. V was cut by 0 bases and J by 6 bases, with 15 bases left in between. This CDR3 comprises 16 residues. CDR1 and CDR2 (germline): ENHRY, SYGVKD. CDR3 in amino acids: CAISESSPGSTNEQFF. The CDR3 DNA sequence: TGTGCCATCAGTGAGTCGAGCCCCGGGTCAACCAATGAGCAGTTCTTC.

This clonotype was observed a handful of times. The chain links TRBV11-2 to TRBJ1-1, with D tentatively TRBD1 (5 bases). Looked up from germline, CDR1 is SGHAT and CDR2 is FQNNGV. V lost 5 bases to trimming and J lost 1 base, with 14 bases between them. This CDR3 comprises 15 residues. The CDR3 region has the DNA TGTGCCAGCAGCCCTGACGGGAGGGGGAACACTGAAGCTTTCTTT. Translation: CASSPDGRGNTEAFF.

This clonotype was detected only a few times. The CDR3 here is CASSTGYGNQPQHF. The CDR3 DNA follows: TGTGCCAGCAGCACAGGGTACGGCAATCAGCCCCAGCATTTT. V gene TRBV6-2 or TRBV6-3 combines with J gene TRBJ1-5; D is perhaps TRBD1 (6 bases). CDR3 size: 14 residues. CDR1 is MNHEY and CDR2 is SVGEGT in the germline V gene. Trimming left V 6 bases short and J 2 bases short, with 11 bases between.

This clonotype was observed a handful of times. The chain is built from TRBV7-3 and TRBJ1-5; D is ambiguous. Germline CDR1 and CDR2: SGHTA and FQGTGA. This CDR3 region has 14 residues. V was pared by 5 bases and J by 3 bases, with 11 bases between. DNA of the CDR3: TGTGCCAGCAGCCGCACTCCCCTCAATCAGCCCCAGCATTTT. Protein: CASSRTPLNQPQHF.

The rearrangement joins TRBV30 to TRBJ2-5; D not resolved. CDR1 and CDR2 from the germline V gene are GTSNPN and SVGIG (reference sequence). CDR3 size: 12 residues. The ends were cut back, 2 bases at V and 5 bases at J, with 9 bases in the middle. The CDR3: CAWSWRKETQYF. Written as DNA, the CDR3 is TGTGCCTGGAGTTGGCGGAAGGAGACCCAGTACTTC. Filled out from reference TRBV30 and TRBJ2-5, the complete variable domain reads SQTIHQWPATLVQPVGSPLSLECTVEGTSNPNLYWYRQAAGRGLQLLFYSVGIGQISSEVPQNLSASRPQDRQFILSSKKLLLSDSGFYLCAWSWRKETQYFGPGTRLLVL.

V is TRBV7-8 and J is TRBJ1-5; 10 bases are shared with TRBD1. The CDR3 consists of 15 residues. The ends lost 5 bases at V and 5 bases at J; junction bases unmatched: 6. The germline gives CDR1 SGHVS, CDR2 FQNEAQ. The CDR3 sequence: CASSKRDRGYQPQHF. Here the CDR3 DNA reads TGTGCCAGCAGCAAGCGGGACAGGGGTTATCAGCCCCAGCATTTT.

This clonotype was recorded at least ten times. The chain is built from TRBV5-6 and TRBJ1-5, with 8 bases matching TRBD1. This CDR3 is 16 amino acids long. Germline V gene data show CDR1 as SGHDT and CDR2 as YYEEEE. V lost 0 bases and J lost 6; bases outside the gene matches: 8. DNA of the CDR3: TGTGCCAGCAGCTTGGGGGCCGGACAGGGCGGTCAGCCCCAGCATTTT. It translates to CASSLGAGQGGQPQHF.

This clonotype was seen a few times. The chain has TRBV2 and TRBJ1-6; D call uncertain. The V end lost 6 bases, the J end lost 10 bases, and 10 bases lay between the germline ends. The CDR3 loop spans 12 amino acids. From germline, CDR1 is SNHLY and CDR2 FYNNEI. The CDR3 coding sequence is TGTGCCAGCAGCCAGAGTCGGTCACCCCTCCACTTT. Translated, it gives CASSQSRSPLHF.

About this clonotype: The CDR3 does not end in the conserved phenylalanine or tryptophan, so this is likely a read error. The J gene is TRBJ1-2, the V gene TRBV6-5, with a tentative D call TRBD1 (6 bases). The V gene's germline CDR1 is MNHEY and CDR2 SVGAGI. The length of the CDR3 is 12 residues. Trimming stripped 6 bases from V and 8 bases from J, with 13 bases between. CDR3 in amino acids: CASSRDMLGYTC. As DNA, the CDR3 is TGTGCCAGCAGCCGGGACATGTTGGGCTACACCTGC.

This clonotype came up many times. This chain joins TRBV5-1 and TRBJ2-4; D is possibly TRBD1 (6 bases). The CDR3 is 14 residues long. Germline CDR1 and CDR2: SGHRS and YFSETQ. V lost 4 bases and J 1 base, leaving 9 bases between the germline ends. The CDR3 protein is CASSTQGAKNIQYF. The CDR3 DNA follows: TGCGCCAGCAGCACCCAGGGGGCCAAAAACATTCAGTACTTC.

This clonotype was counted between two and nine times. The gene calls are TRBV20-1 and TRBJ1-5; possibly TRBD1 for D (6 bases). The CDR3 has 15 amino acids. In germline, CDR1 is DFQATT, CDR2 SNEGSKA (reference sequence). Trimming removed 6 bases from V and 7 bases from J, with 22 bases in between. DNA of the CDR3: TGCAGTGCCGCTCCCGCGGGGGCGCTGGACCAGCCCCAGCATTTT. Its protein product is CSAAPAGALDQPQHF.